These T cell receptor beta chains were read from a single sample in a study of T cells after yellow fever vaccination. TCRdb re-called the 5' RACE reads with MiXCR, one entry per CDR3 protein. The repertoire holds tens of thousands of distinct CDR3 sequences, with 5% to 6% as singletons. Material: PBMCs, either bulk or a sorted T-cell subset (CD4+, CD8+, memory, or dextramer-sorted; not recorded which), obtained 15 days after the yellow fever booster vaccination. These receptors were obtained from a man aged 30 to 45 who received the YFV17D yellow fever vaccine. The CDR3 runs from the conserved cysteine through the conserved F or W. A D gene is named only where the DNA matches it firmly. Rows may omit the clone size; those that give it use once, few, many or a size class.

j_gene: TRBJ2-1; d_gene: TRBD1; v_gene: TRBV11-2; abundance: many; CDR3aa: CASSSDRGAYNEQFF; CDR3nt: TGTGCCAGCAGCTCGGACAGGGGGGCCTACAATGAGCAGTTCTTC
j_gene: TRBJ2-5; d_gene: .; v_gene: TRBV28; abundance: many; CDR3aa: CASSLYGTQYF; CDR3nt: TGTGCCAGCAGTTTATATGGGACCCAGTACTTC
j_gene: TRBJ1-4; d_gene: TRBD1; v_gene: TRBV5-1; abundance: many; CDR3aa: CASSSGQGAEKLFF; CDR3nt: TGCGCCAGCAGCTCGGGACAGGGTGCAGAAAAACTGTTTTTT
j_gene: TRBJ2-1; d_gene: .; v_gene: TRBV18; abundance: many; CDR3aa: CASSPSWLAEYNEQFF; CDR3nt: TGTGCCAGCTCACCAAGTTGGTTAGCAGAATACAATGAGCAGTTCTTC
j_gene: TRBJ2-7; d_gene: .; v_gene: TRBV27; abundance: medium-sized; CDR3aa: CASSFGPSYEQYF; CDR3nt: TGTGCCAGCAGTTTTGGTCCATCCTACGAGCAGTACTTC
j_gene: TRBJ2-6; d_gene: .; v_gene: TRBV19; abundance: few; CDR3aa: CACRQPSGANVLTF; CDR3nt: TGTGCCTGCCGACAGCCCTCTGGGGCCAACGTCCTGACTTTC
j_gene: TRBJ2-3; d_gene: .; v_gene: TRBV5-6; abundance: many; CDR3aa: CASSPAGVYTQYF; CDR3nt: TGTGCCAGCAGCCCCGCGGGCGTGTATACGCAGTATTTT
j_gene: TRBJ2-2; d_gene: TRBD1; v_gene: TRBV3-1; abundance: .; CDR3aa: CASSRGQGPNTGELFF; CDR3nt: TGTGCCAGCAGCCGAGGACAGGGACCGAACACCGGGGAGCTGTTTTTT
j_gene: TRBJ2-2; d_gene: TRBD2; v_gene: TRBV7-9; abundance: many; CDR3aa: CASTQGLAGVLTGELFF; CDR3nt: TGTGCCAGCACCCAGGGACTAGCGGGAGTGTTGACCGGGGAGCTGTTTTTT
j_gene: TRBJ2-1; d_gene: TRBD2; v_gene: TRBV12-3/TRBV12-4; abundance: many; CDR3aa: CASRSLAGIGYEQFF; CDR3nt: TGTGCCAGCAGGAGCCTAGCGGGAATTGGTTATGAGCAGTTCTTC
j_gene: TRBJ2-7; d_gene: .; v_gene: TRBV25-1; abundance: many; CDR3aa: CASGMWVNEQYF; CDR3nt: TGTGCCAGCGGGATGTGGGTAAACGAGCAGTACTTC
j_gene: TRBJ2-3; d_gene: .; v_gene: TRBV10-3; abundance: many; CDR3aa: CAIGLAGTDTQYF; CDR3nt: TGTGCCATCGGTCTAGCAGGCACAGATACGCAGTATTTT
j_gene: TRBJ2-1; d_gene: .; v_gene: TRBV20-1; abundance: .; CDR3aa: CSAGGRAEGSYNEQFF; CDR3nt: TGCAGTGCAGGGGGCCGGGCGGAGGGCTCCTACAATGAGCAGTTCTTC
j_gene: TRBJ2-1; d_gene: .; v_gene: TRBV20-1; abundance: many; CDR3aa: CSARDPQGLGEQFF; CDR3nt: TGCAGTGCTAGAGATCCACAGGGTTTAGGCGAGCAGTTCTTC
j_gene: TRBJ2-7; d_gene: .; v_gene: TRBV27; abundance: medium-sized; CDR3aa: CASSLSFSQRTYEQYF; CDR3nt: TGTGCCAGCAGTTTATCGTTTAGCCAAAGAACCTACGAGCAGTACTTC
j_gene: TRBJ1-2; d_gene: TRBD1; v_gene: TRBV4-3; abundance: many; CDR3aa: CASSQDLQGALGYTF; CDR3nt: TGCGCCAGCAGCCAAGACCTACAGGGGGCCCTCGGCTACACCTTC
j_gene: TRBJ1-6; d_gene: .; v_gene: TRBV20-1; abundance: many; CDR3aa: CSAATSRVYNSPLHF; CDR3nt: TGCAGTGCCGCCACCTCCAGGGTTTATAATTCACCCCTCCACTTT
j_gene: TRBJ2-7; d_gene: TRBD2; v_gene: TRBV27; abundance: many; CDR3aa: CASSLGLESYEQYF; CDR3nt: TGTGCCAGCAGTCTGGGACTAGAATCCTACGAGCAGTACTTC
j_gene: TRBJ2-7; d_gene: TRBD2; v_gene: TRBV10-2; abundance: many; CDR3aa: CATGVGGEQYF; CDR3nt: TGCGCCACCGGGGTGGGGGGGGAGCAGTACTTC
j_gene: TRBJ2-7; d_gene: .; v_gene: TRBV11-2; abundance: many; CDR3aa: CASSLWAGKDYEQYF; CDR3nt: TGTGCCAGCAGCTTATGGGCAGGGAAGGACTACGAGCAGTACTTC
j_gene: TRBJ2-1; d_gene: .; v_gene: TRBV12-3/TRBV12-4; abundance: many; CDR3aa: CASNTVGTLYNEQFF; CDR3nt: TGTGCCAGCAACACCGTGGGGACATTATACAATGAGCAGTTCTTC
j_gene: TRBJ2-7; d_gene: .; v_gene: TRBV18; abundance: many; CDR3aa: CASSPATLLEQYF; CDR3nt: TGTGCCAGCTCACCCGCGACCCTCCTCGAGCAGTACTTC
j_gene: TRBJ2-7; d_gene: .; v_gene: TRBV1; abundance: many; CDR3aa: CTSSPRTSGPYEQYF; CDR3nt: TGCACCAGCAGCCCCCGGACTAGCGGGCCCTACGAGCAGTACTTC
j_gene: TRBJ2-5; d_gene: TRBD1; v_gene: TRBV28; abundance: many; CDR3aa: CASSLTGTAKETQYF; CDR3nt: TGTGCCAGCAGTTTAACGGGGACAGCCAAAGAGACCCAGTACTTC
j_gene: TRBJ1-1; d_gene: .; v_gene: TRBV7-2; abundance: many; CDR3aa: CASSPGPGRENTEAFF; CDR3nt: TGTGCCAGCAGCCCAGGGCCGGGTCGGGAGAACACTGAAGCTTTCTTT
j_gene: TRBJ2-7; d_gene: TRBD2; v_gene: TRBV3-1; abundance: many; CDR3aa: CASSPGGTMLYEQYF; CDR3nt: TGTGCCAGCAGCCCAGGTGGGACTATGCTCTACGAGCAGTACTTC
j_gene: TRBJ2-5; d_gene: TRBD2; v_gene: TRBV7-2; abundance: many; CDR3aa: CASSPGRLAGGGETQYF; CDR3nt: TGTGCCAGCAGCCCCGGAAGACTAGCGGGAGGGGGGGAGACCCAGTACTTC
j_gene: TRBJ2-7; d_gene: TRBD1; v_gene: TRBV19; abundance: many; CDR3aa: CASSRRGTGSLSYEQYF; CDR3nt: TGTGCCAGTAGCCGAAGGGGGACAGGCTCGCTGTCCTACGAGCAGTACTTC